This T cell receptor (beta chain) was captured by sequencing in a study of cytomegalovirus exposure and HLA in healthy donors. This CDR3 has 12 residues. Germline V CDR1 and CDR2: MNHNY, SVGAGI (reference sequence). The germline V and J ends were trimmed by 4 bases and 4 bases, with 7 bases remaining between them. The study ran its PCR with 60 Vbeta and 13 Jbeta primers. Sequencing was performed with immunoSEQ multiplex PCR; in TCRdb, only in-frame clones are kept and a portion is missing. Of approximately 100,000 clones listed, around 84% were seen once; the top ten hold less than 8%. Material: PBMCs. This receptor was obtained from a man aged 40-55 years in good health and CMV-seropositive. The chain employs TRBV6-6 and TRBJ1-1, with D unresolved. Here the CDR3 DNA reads TGTGCCAGCAGTTTTCCGAGCACTGAAGCTTTCTTT. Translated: CASSFPSTEAFF.